This T cell receptor (beta chain) was recovered during a study of blood T cells in healthy people across ages. No fewer than 7 million PBMCs went into each sample. The CDR3 sequence is 15 residues long. Germline V gene sequence: CDR1 SGHRS, CDR2 YFSETQ. With 4 bases clipped from V and 4 bases from J, the junction kept 8 bases outside the gene matches. For the second PCR, which ran for about 6 to 11 cycles, a sample-barcoded 5' primer and a J-beta primer mix were used. TCRdb ran MiXCR on the 5' RACE reads and lists one entry per CDR3 protein. The repertoire has about a million distinct CDR3 sequences, just over 50% of them found once; the top ten carry around a fifth.

The material sequenced was blood. The TCR originated in a woman in her sixties in good health. This chain uses TRBV5-1 with TRBJ2-7, with 10 nucleotides matching TRBD2. The CDR3 here is CASSVASGRVYEQYF. For the CDR3, the DNA is TGCGCCAGCAGCGTAGCTAGCGGGAGAGTTTACGAGCAGTACTTC.